The clone carrying this T cell receptor beta chain was counted between two and nine times. TCRdb's copy holds only in-frame clones and misses some; the assay was immunoSEQ multiplex PCR. The data contain some 69,000 clones, 85% to 95% of them singletons. These data are taken from a study of T cell changes during pregnancy in multiple sclerosis. Trimming cost V 0 bases and J 4 bases, with 16 bases left between them. Germline lookup yields CDR1 SGHRS and CDR2 YFSETQ. This CDR3 region has 16 residues. The chain carries TRBV5-1 and TRBJ1-2, with D tentatively TRBD1 (6 bases). The sequence was collected from a female donor in good health, enrolled as a control in a pregnancy study. Sequenced material: peripheral blood, taken in the second trimester of pregnancy. CDR3 in DNA: TGCGCCAGCAGCTTGGAGGCAGGGGTGAGGCCCTATGGCTACACCTTC. Translation gives CASSLEAGVRPYGYTF. Drawing the rest from reference TRBV5-1 and TRBJ1-2, the complete variable domain is KAGVTQTPRYLIKTRGQQVTLSCSPISGHRSVSWYQQTPGQGLQFLFEYFSETQRNKGNFPGRFSGRQFSNSRSEMNVSTLELGDSALYLCASSLEAGVRPYGYTFGSGTRLTVV.